This T cell receptor beta chain derives from a study of neurological immune-mediated disorders. CDR3 length: 14 residues. V lost 0 bases and J 7 bases, leaving 10 bases between the germline ends. Germline loops: CDR1 ENHRY, CDR2 SYGVKD. This clonotype appeared many times. Its target is not known. Study-wide points: Private repertoires in all groups were suggested, as expanded clones shared no CDR3 amino acid sequences across subjects.

A single record per CDR3 protein comes from TCRdb applying MiXCR to the 5' RACE reads. The table shows about 40,000 distinct CDR3 sequences, with about 2.5% occurring only once. The sequenced material came from PBMCs. This TCR was recovered from a man between 50 and 59 years old with multiple sclerosis. The chain joins TRBV10-3 to TRBJ2-1; a weak D match, TRBD1 (5 bases). CDR3 amino acids: CAISESLRGNEQFF. CDR3 sequence (DNA): TGTGCCATCAGTGAGTCTTTAAGGGGTAATGAGCAGTTCTTC.